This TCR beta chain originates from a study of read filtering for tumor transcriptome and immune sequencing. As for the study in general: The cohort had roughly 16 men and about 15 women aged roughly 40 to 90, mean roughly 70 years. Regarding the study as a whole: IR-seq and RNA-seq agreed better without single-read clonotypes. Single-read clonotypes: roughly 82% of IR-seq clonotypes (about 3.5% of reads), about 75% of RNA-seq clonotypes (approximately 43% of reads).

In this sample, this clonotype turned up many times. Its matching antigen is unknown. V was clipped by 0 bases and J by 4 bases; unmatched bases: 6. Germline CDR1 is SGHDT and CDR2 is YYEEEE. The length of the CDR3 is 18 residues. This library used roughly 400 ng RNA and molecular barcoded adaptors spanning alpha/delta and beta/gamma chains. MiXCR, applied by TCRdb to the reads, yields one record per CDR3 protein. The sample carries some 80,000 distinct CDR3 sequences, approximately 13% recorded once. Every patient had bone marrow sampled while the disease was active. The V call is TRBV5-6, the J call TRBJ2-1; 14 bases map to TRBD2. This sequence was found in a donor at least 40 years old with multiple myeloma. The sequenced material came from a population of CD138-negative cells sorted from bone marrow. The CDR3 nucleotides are TGTGCCAGCAGCTTGGGACTAGCGGGAGGGAAGGGGTACAATGAGCAGTTCTTC. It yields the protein CASSLGLAGGKGYNEQFF.